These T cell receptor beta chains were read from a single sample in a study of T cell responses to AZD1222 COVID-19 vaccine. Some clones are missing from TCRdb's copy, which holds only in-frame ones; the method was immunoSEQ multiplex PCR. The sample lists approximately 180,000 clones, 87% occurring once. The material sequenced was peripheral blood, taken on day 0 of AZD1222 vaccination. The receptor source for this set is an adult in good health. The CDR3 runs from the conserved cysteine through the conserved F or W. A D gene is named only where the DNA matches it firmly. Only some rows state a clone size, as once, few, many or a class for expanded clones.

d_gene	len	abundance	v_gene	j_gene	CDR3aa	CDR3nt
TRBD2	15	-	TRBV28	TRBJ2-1	CASSFGGARSGEQFF	TGTGCCAGCAGTTTCGGGGGGGCGCGCTCCGGTGAGCAGTTCTTC
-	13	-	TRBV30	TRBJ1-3	CASDSGAGNTIYF	TGTGCCAGTGACAGCGGTGCTGGAAACACCATATATTTT
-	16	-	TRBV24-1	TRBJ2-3	CATSDGSGSSFDTQYF	TGTGCCACCAGTGATGGGTCAGGCTCATCGTTCGATACGCAGTATTTT
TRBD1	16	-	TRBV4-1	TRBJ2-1	CASSSTTGISYNEQFF	TGCGCCAGCAGCTCGACGACAGGGATCTCCTACAATGAGCAGTTCTTC
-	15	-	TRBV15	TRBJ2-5	CATSIRRGGFETQYF	TGTGCCACCAGCATCCGCAGGGGCGGATTTGAGACCCAGTACTTC
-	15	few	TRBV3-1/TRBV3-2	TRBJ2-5	CASSQVTAIQETQYF	TGTGCCAGCAGCCAAGTTACTGCTATTCAAGAGACCCAGTACTTC
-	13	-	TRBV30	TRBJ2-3	CAWSVRRADTQYF	TGTGCCTGGAGTGTACGCAGGGCAGATACGCAGTATTTT
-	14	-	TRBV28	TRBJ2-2	CASSLQGPPGELFF	TGTGCCAGCAGTTTGCAGGGTCCCCCCGGGGAGCTGTTTTTT
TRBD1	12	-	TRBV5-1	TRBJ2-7	CASSFGTGEQYF	TGCGCCAGCAGCTTCGGGACAGGCGAGCAGTACTTC
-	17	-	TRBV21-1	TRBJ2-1	CASSKVPSGRPYNEQFF	TGTGCCAGCAGCAAAGTTCCTAGCGGGAGGCCCTACAATGAGCAGTTCTTC
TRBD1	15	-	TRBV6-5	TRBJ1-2	CASSYGTGRDYGYTF	TGTGCCAGCAGTTACGGGACAGGGAGAGACTATGGCTACACCTTC
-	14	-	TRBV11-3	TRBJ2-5	CASSLSGGKETQYF	TGTGCCAGCAGCTTATCGGGGGGCAAAGAGACCCAGTACTTC
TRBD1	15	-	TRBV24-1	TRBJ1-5	CATSDSGTDNQPQHF	TGTGCCACCAGTGACTCCGGGACAGACAATCAGCCCCAGCATTTT
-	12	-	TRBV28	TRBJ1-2	CASTQGILGYTF	TGTGCCAGCACTCAGGGTATCCTAGGCTACACCTTC
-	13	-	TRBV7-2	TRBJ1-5	CASSLGRPQPQHF	TGTGCCAGCAGCTTAGGGCGACCTCAGCCCCAGCATTTT
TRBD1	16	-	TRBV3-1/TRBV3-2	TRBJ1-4	CASSHAQGEVWEKLFF	TGTGCCAGCAGCCATGCCCAGGGGGAGGTTTGGGAAAAACTGTTTTTT